A single sample is the source of the 6 T cell receptor beta chains below, sequenced in a study of T cells in women clearing cervical HPV infection. Only in-frame clones appear in the TCRdb table, and some are missing; sequencing was by immunoSEQ multiplex PCR. In all, the sample yields around 35,000 clones. The sample comprised blood buffy coat. The origin of the receptors is a woman aged 18 to 69 with a cervical HPV16 infection that either progressed to CIN3+ or cleared (not recorded which).

Concerning this clone itself: The CDR3 end is not reached by the read, which stops 3 residues before it; the germline J gene fills it in. The chain couples TRBV30 to TRBJ2-3; 13 positions agree with TRBD2. Germline CDR1 is GTSNPN and CDR2 is SVGIG (reference sequence). The CDR3 extends over 16 amino acids. CDR3 DNA (partial): TGTGCCTGGAGTGTAAGACTAGCGGGAGGTTTCGAGACG. It yields the protein CAWSVRLAGGFET. The complete CDR3 reads CAWSVRLAGGFETQYF.

Turning to this clone: Sequencing ends 3 residues short of the CDR3 end; the germline J gene provides the rest. This chain uses TRBV14 with TRBJ2-3; maybe TRBD2 (6 bases). From germline, CDR1 is SGHDN and CDR2 FVKESK. There are 15 residues in the CDR3. V was trimmed by 1 base and J by 0 bases, leaving 8 bases between them. Partial CDR3 DNA: TGTGCCAGCAGCCAAGGGGGGGTAAGCACAGATACG. Encoded protein: CASSQGGVSTDT. In full, the CDR3 reads CASSQGGVSTDTQYF.

Regarding this clone: Sequencing ends 3 residues short of the CDR3 end; the germline J gene provides the rest. The gene calls are TRBV18 and TRBJ1-4; D gene ambiguous. CDR1 KGHSH and CDR2 LQKENI come from the germline V gene. The CDR3 is 14 amino acids. V lost 2 bases and J 1 base, leaving 5 bases between the germline ends. CDR3 DNA, as far as it was read: TGTGCCAGCTCACCAACCAGAACTAATGAAAAA. Encoded protein: CASSPTRTNEK. In full, the CDR3 is CASSPTRTNEKLFF.

The sequenced part of the CDR3 DNA is TGTGCCATCATCTCTAGCGGGAAGACCACAGATACG. It codes for CAIISSGKTTDT. The whole CDR3 sequence reads CAIISSGKTTDTQYF. The rearrangement links TRBV10-3 to TRBJ2-3; 9 bases fit TRBD2. The read ends 3 residues early relative to the CDR3; the germline J gene fills the gap. The CDR3 consists of 15 residues. V was pared by 7 bases and J by 2 bases, with 7 bases of the junction left unmatched. The V gene's germline CDR1 is ENHRY and CDR2 SYGVKD.

Note on this clone: Read data end 3 residues before the CDR3 end; the end is taken from the germline J gene. V is TRBV10-2 and J is TRBJ2-7; TRBD1 matches 8 bases. J lost 3 bases, V lost 10 bases, and 11 bases had no gene match. This CDR3 has 14 amino acids. Germline values: CDR1 WSHSY, CDR2 SAAADI. CDR3 DNA (partial): TGCGCCATCAGATCATCGGGACAGGACTACGAG. Translated: CAIRSSGQDYE. In full, the CDR3 reads CAIRSSGQDYEQYF.

About this clone: The sequenced fragment ends 3 residues before the CDR3 boundary, so the rest is inferred from the germline J gene. The chain combines TRBV18 with TRBJ2-1, with 10 bases matching TRBD2. The CDR3 loop spans 14 amino acids. Germline V gene sequence: CDR1 KGHSH, CDR2 LQKENI. V dropped 2 bases and J dropped 8; count of bases not matched to a gene: 3. CDR3 protein: CASSPSGTSDEQFF. CDR3 DNA, as far as it was read: TGTGCCAGCTCACCATCCGGGACTAGCGATGAG. The whole variable domain, remainder taken from reference TRBV18 and TRBJ2-1, is NAGVMQNPRHLVRRRGQEARLRCSPMKGHSHVYWYRQLPEEGLKFMVYLQKENIIDESGMPKERFSAEFPKEGPSILRIQQVVRGDSAAYFCASSPSGTSDEQFFGPGTRLTVL.